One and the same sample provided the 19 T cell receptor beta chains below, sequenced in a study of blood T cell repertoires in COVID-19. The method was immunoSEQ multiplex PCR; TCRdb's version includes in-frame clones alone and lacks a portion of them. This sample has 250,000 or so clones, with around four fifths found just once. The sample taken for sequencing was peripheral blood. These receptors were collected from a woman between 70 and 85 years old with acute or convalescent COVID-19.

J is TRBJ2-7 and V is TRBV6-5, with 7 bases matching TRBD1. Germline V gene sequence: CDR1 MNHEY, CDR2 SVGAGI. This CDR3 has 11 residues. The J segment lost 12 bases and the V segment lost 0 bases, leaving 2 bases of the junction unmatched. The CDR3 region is CASSYSGQSYF. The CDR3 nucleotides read TGTGCCAGCAGTTACTCGGGACAGTCGTACTTC.

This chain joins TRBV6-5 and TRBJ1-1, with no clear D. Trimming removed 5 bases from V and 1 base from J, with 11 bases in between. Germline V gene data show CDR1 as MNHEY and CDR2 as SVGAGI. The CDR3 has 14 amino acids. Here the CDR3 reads CASSRSPKNTEAFF. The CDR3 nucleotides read TGTGCCAGCAGTAGGAGTCCTAAGAACACTGAAGCTTTCTTT.

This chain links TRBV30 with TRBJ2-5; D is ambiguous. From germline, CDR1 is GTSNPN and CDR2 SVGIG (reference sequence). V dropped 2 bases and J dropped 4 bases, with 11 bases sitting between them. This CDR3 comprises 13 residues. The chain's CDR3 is CAWSRTVGETQYF. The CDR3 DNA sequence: TGTGCCTGGAGTAGAACGGTCGGAGAGACCCAGTACTTC.

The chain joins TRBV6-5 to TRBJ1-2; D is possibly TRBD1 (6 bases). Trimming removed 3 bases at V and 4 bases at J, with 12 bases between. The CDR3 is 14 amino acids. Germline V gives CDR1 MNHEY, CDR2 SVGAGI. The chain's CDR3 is CASSYPLGGYGYTF. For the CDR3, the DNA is TGTGCCAGCAGTTATCCCCTAGGGGGCTATGGCTACACCTTC.

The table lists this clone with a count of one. CDR3 sequence: CASSLVIAATGELFF. DNA of the CDR3: TGCGCCAGCAGCTTGGTTATAGCGGCTACCGGGGAGCTGTTTTTT. This chain joins TRBV5-1 and TRBJ2-2, with D perhaps TRBD2 (6 bases). Per the germline V gene, CDR1 is SGHRS and CDR2 is YFSETQ. The CDR3 length is 15 residues. Trimming cost V 0 bases and J 5 bases, with 11 bases left between them. Together with reference TRBV5-1 and TRBJ2-2, the CDR3 gives the full variable domain: KAGVTQTPRYLIKTRGQQVTLSCSPISGHRSVSWYQQTPGQGLQFLFEYFSETQRNKGNFPGRFSGRQFSNSRSEMNVSTLELGDSALYLCASSLVIAATGELFFGEGSRLTVL.

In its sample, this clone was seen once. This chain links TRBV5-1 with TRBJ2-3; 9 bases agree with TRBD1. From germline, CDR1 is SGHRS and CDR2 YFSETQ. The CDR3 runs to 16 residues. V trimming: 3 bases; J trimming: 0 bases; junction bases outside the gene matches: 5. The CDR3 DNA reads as TGCGCCAGCAGCTACCTACAGGGGGCGAGCACAGATACGCAGTATTTT. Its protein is CASSYLQGASTDTQYF. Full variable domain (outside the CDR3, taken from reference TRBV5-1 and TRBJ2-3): KAGVTQTPRYLIKTRGQQVTLSCSPISGHRSVSWYQQTPGQGLQFLFEYFSETQRNKGNFPGRFSGRQFSNSRSEMNVSTLELGDSALYLCASSYLQGASTDTQYFGPGTRLTVL.

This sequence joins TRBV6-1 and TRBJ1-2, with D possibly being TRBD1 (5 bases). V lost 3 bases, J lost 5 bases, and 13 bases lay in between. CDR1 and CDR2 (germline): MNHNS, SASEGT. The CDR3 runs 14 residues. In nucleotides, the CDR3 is TGTGCCAGCAGTGAGATGCAGGGAGGGTATGGCTACACCTTC. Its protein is CASSEMQGGYGYTF.

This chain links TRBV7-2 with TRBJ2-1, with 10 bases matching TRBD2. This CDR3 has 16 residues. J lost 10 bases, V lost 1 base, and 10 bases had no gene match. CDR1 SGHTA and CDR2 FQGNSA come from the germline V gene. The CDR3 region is CASSLDTASGGGEQFF. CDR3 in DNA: TGTGCCAGCAGCTTAGATACGGCTAGCGGGGGCGGGGAGCAGTTCTTC.

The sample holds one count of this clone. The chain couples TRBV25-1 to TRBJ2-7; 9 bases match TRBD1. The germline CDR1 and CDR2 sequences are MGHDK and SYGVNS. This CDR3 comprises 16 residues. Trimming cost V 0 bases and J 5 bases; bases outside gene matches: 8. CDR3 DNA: TGTGCCAGCAGTGAATACGAAACAGGGGGCTTCCACGAGCAGTACTTC. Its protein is CASSEYETGGFHEQYF.

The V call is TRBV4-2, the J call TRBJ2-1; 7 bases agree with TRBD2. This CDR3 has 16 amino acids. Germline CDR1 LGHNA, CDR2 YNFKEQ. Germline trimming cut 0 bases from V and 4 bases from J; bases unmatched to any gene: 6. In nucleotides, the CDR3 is TGTGCCAGCAGCCAAGACGTGGGGGGGTTTTACAATGAGCAGTTCTTC. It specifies CASSQDVGGFYNEQFF.

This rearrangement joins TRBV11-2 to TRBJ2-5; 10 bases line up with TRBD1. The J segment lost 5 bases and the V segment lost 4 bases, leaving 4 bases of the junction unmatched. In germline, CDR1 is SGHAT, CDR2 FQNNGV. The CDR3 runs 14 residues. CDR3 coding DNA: TGTGCCAGCAGCTCCCGGACAGGGGGGGAGACCCAGTACTTC. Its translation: CASSSRTGGETQYF.

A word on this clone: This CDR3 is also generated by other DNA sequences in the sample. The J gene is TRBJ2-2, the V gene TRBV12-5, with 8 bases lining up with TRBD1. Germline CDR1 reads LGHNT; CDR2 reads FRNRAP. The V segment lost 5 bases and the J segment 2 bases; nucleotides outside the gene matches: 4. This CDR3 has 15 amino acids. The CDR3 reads CASGLGQGNTGELFF. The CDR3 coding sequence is TGTGCTAGTGGTCTTGGACAGGGCAACACCGGGGAGCTGTTTTTT.

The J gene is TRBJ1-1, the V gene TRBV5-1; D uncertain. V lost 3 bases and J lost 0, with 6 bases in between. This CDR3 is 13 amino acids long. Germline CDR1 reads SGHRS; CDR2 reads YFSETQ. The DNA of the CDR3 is TGCGCCAGCAGCTATCAGATGAACACTGAAGCTTTCTTT. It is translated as CASSYQMNTEAFF.

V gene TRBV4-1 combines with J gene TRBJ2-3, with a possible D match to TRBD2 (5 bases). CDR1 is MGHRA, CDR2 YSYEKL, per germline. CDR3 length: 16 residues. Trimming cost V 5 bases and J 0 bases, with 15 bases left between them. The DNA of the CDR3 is TGCGCCAGCAGCACCCGGGGTCTTACTAGCACAGATACGCAGTATTTT. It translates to CASSTRGLTSTDTQYF.

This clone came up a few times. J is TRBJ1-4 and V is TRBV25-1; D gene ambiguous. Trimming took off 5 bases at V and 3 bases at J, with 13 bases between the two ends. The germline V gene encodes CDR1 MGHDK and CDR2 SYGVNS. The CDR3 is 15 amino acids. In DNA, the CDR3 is TGTGCCAGCAGTAGAGGGAGCGCGGCTAATGAAAAACTGTTTTTT. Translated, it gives CASSRGSAANEKLFF.

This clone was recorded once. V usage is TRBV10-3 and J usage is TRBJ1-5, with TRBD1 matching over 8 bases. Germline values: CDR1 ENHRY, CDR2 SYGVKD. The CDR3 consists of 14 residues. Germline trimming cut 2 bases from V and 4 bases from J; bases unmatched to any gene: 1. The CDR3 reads CAISEGQGNQPQHF. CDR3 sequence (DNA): TGTGCCATCAGTGAGGGACAGGGTAATCAGCCCCAGCATTTT.

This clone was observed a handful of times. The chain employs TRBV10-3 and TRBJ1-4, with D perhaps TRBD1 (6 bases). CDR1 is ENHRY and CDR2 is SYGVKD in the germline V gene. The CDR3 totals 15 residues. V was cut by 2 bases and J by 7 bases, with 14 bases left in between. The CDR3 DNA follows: TGTGCCATCAGTGAGGCACAGGGTGTTATTGAAAAACTGTTTTTT. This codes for CAISEAQGVIEKLFF.

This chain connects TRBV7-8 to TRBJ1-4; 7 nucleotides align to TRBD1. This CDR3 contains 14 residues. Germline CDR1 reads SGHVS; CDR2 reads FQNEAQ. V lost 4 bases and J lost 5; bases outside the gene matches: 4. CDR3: CASSSTGTNEKLFF. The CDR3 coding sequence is TGTGCCAGCAGCTCGACAGGGACAAATGAAAAACTGTTTTTT.

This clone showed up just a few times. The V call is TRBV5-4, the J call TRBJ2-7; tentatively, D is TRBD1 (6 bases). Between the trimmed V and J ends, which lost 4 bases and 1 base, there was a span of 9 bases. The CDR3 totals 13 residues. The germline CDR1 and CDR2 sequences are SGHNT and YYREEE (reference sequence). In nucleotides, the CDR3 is TGTGCCAGCAGCATACAGGGTTCCTACGAGCAGTACTTC. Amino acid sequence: CASSIQGSYEQYF.